The rows below give T cell receptor beta chains drawn from one sample of a study of glioma-infiltrating T cells. TCRdb reprocessed the multiplex PCR reads via MiXCR and lists one record per CDR3 protein. The sample shows 100,000 to 150,000 distinct CDR3 sequences, roughly 25% of them seen only once. The sample taken for sequencing was glioma tissue, nonneoplastic brain tissue, or PBMCs (not recorded which). The receptors come from a human donor with low-grade glioma or glioblastoma, undergoing nonglioma brain surgery, or in good health (not recorded which). Each CDR3 is given with its conserved first and last residue. The order of the fields is V gene, D gene, clone size, J gene, CDR3 DNA, CDR3 protein. The D gene is left open where the match is weak. Not every row has a clone size; where given, it reads once, few, many or a size class.

V gene: TRBV5-4
D gene: -
clone size: -
J gene: TRBJ1-2
CDR3 DNA: TGTGCCAGCAGCTTGGTAAGGGAGGCCGCTAACTATGGCTACACCTTC
CDR3 protein: CASSLVREAANYGYTF

V gene: TRBV19
D gene: TRBD2
clone size: many
J gene: TRBJ2-3
CDR3 DNA: TGTGCCAGTAGTATGATTAGCGGGAGGGCCGACACAGATACGCAGTATTTT
CDR3 protein: CASSMISGRADTDTQYF

V gene: TRBV6-1
D gene: -
clone size: -
J gene: TRBJ2-1
CDR3 DNA: TGTGCCAGCAGGATGACTAGGAGCCAAGAGACCCAGGTCTTC
CDR3 protein: CASRMTRSQETQVF

V gene: TRBV24-1
D gene: -
clone size: many
J gene: TRBJ2-5
CDR3 DNA: TGTGCCACCAGCAAGCCGGGGACGGGGACCCAGTACTTC
CDR3 protein: CATSKPGTGTQYF

V gene: TRBV18
D gene: -
clone size: many
J gene: TRBJ1-1
CDR3 DNA: TGTGCCAGCTCACCGTATACAGGCGAGAACACTGAAGCTTTCTTT
CDR3 protein: CASSPYTGENTEAFF

V gene: TRBV12-3/TRBV12-4
D gene: -
clone size: -
J gene: TRBJ2-7
CDR3 DNA: TGTGCCAGCAGTTTAATTAGACTATCCTACGAGCAGTACTTC
CDR3 protein: CASSLIRLSYEQYF

V gene: TRBV6-4
D gene: -
clone size: many
J gene: TRBJ2-1
CDR3 DNA: TGTGCCAGCAGTGCTGGCCAAAGCTCCTACAATGAGCAGTTCTTC
CDR3 protein: CASSAGQSSYNEQFF

V gene: TRBV7-2
D gene: TRBD2
clone size: many
J gene: TRBJ2-7
CDR3 DNA: TGTGCCAGCAGCTTAGCAGCGGGAGGGACCTACGAGCAGTACTTC
CDR3 protein: CASSLAAGGTYEQYF

V gene: TRBV7-2
D gene: -
clone size: many
J gene: TRBJ2-3
CDR3 DNA: TGTGCCAGCAGCTTAGACCTCCTCACAGATACGCAGTATTTT
CDR3 protein: CASSLDLLTDTQYF

V gene: TRBV15
D gene: TRBD2
clone size: few
J gene: TRBJ2-1
CDR3 DNA: TGTGCCACCAGCGGTCTTCTAGCGGGAGAGTCCAATGAGCAGTTCTTC
CDR3 protein: CATSGLLAGESNEQFF

V gene: TRBV20-1
D gene: TRBD2
clone size: once
J gene: TRBJ2-1
CDR3 DNA: TGCAGTTCTAGACATGGGGGAGGGCCATACAATGAGCAGTCCTTC
CDR3 protein: CSSRHGGGPYNEQSF

V gene: TRBV4-1
D gene: -
clone size: few
J gene: TRBJ2-5
CDR3 DNA: TGCGCCAGCAGCCAAGATCGGGCAGAGACCCAGTACTTC
CDR3 protein: CASSQDRAETQYF

V gene: TRBV12-3/TRBV12-4
D gene: -
clone size: many
J gene: TRBJ1-2
CDR3 DNA: TGTGCCAGCCGTCGGGGATTGGGAAATGGCTACACCTTC
CDR3 protein: CASRRGLGNGYTF

V gene: TRBV7-2
D gene: -
clone size: many
J gene: TRBJ2-5
CDR3 DNA: TGTGCCAGCAGCGATTCTCCTATCCGGAGAAGGGAGACCCAGTACTTC
CDR3 protein: CASSDSPIRRRETQYF

V gene: TRBV6-6
D gene: TRBD2
clone size: many
J gene: TRBJ2-7
CDR3 DNA: TGTGCCAGCAGTTACTCAGGACTAGCGGGAACAGCCTACGAGCAGTACTTC
CDR3 protein: CASSYSGLAGTAYEQYF

V gene: TRBV6-1
D gene: TRBD2
clone size: many
J gene: TRBJ2-1
CDR3 DNA: TGTGCCAGCAGGGACCAGGGACTAGCCCATTCGGATGAGCAGTTCTTC
CDR3 protein: CASRDQGLAHSDEQFF

V gene: TRBV6-6
D gene: -
clone size: many
J gene: TRBJ2-3
CDR3 DNA: TGTGCCAGCAGTTACTCGGTTTCTAGCGCAGATACGCAGTATTTT
CDR3 protein: CASSYSVSSADTQYF

V gene: TRBV12-3/TRBV12-4
D gene: -
clone size: many
J gene: TRBJ1-1
CDR3 DNA: TGTGCCAGCAGGGGAGGACAGCCGGAACTTATCATGAACACTGAAGCTTTCTTT
CDR3 protein: CASRGGQPELIMNTEAFF

V gene: TRBV7-2
D gene: TRBD2
clone size: many
J gene: TRBJ2-3
CDR3 DNA: TGTGCCAGCAGCTTAAGGACTAGCGATTTGGATACGCAGTATTTT
CDR3 protein: CASSLRTSDLDTQYF

V gene: TRBV6-1
D gene: TRBD2
clone size: many
J gene: TRBJ2-3
CDR3 DNA: TGTGCCAGTCAGGACCATAGCGGGAGGCTCACAGATACGCAGTATTTT
CDR3 protein: CASQDHSGRLTDTQYF

V gene: TRBV3-1
D gene: -
clone size: many
J gene: TRBJ2-3
CDR3 DNA: TGTGCCAGCAGAAGGGAGGCGACAGATACGCAGTATTTT
CDR3 protein: CASRREATDTQYF

V gene: TRBV7-2
D gene: -
clone size: many
J gene: TRBJ2-5
CDR3 DNA: TGTGCCAGCACCTCGCCTGTGGGGCCGGAGACCCAGTACTTC
CDR3 protein: CASTSPVGPETQYF

V gene: TRBV6-1
D gene: -
clone size: many
J gene: TRBJ1-1
CDR3 DNA: TGTGCCAGCAGTCCGACAGTAAACACTGAAGCTTTCTTT
CDR3 protein: CASSPTVNTEAFF

V gene: TRBV4-1
D gene: TRBD2
clone size: few
J gene: TRBJ2-1
CDR3 DNA: TGCGCCAGCAGCCCGCGCAGGAGTGCTAGCGGCCTCGATGAGCAGTTCTTC
CDR3 protein: CASSPRRSASGLDEQFF

V gene: TRBV29-1
D gene: TRBD2
clone size: few
J gene: TRBJ2-1
CDR3 DNA: TGCAGCGCCCTAGCGGGAGGGCCTGGGTCGGGCTCCTACAATGAGCAGTTCTTC
CDR3 protein: CSALAGGPGSGSYNEQFF

V gene: TRBV20-1
D gene: -
clone size: many
J gene: TRBJ2-7
CDR3 DNA: TGCAGTGTGGGTCGAGACTACGAGCAGTACTTC
CDR3 protein: CSVGRDYEQYF

V gene: TRBV6-1
D gene: TRBD1
clone size: many
J gene: TRBJ2-3
CDR3 DNA: TGTGCCACCAGGGGGAACACAGATACGCAGTATTTT
CDR3 protein: CATRGNTDTQYF

V gene: TRBV14
D gene: TRBD2
clone size: many
J gene: TRBJ2-3
CDR3 DNA: TGTGCCAGCAGCATGGGACTAGCGGGATATAGCACAGATACGCAGTATTTT
CDR3 protein: CASSMGLAGYSTDTQYF

V gene: TRBV3-1
D gene: -
clone size: many
J gene: TRBJ2-1
CDR3 DNA: TGTGCCAGCAGCCAAGCGGAGATGTACAATGAGCAGTTCTTC
CDR3 protein: CASSQAEMYNEQFF